What follows describes a single T cell receptor beta chain. This entry is derived from a study of blood T cell repertoires in COVID-19. Turning to the study itself: The study drew acute and convalescent COVID-19 samples from the United States, Italy and Spain. T cells, B-cell-depleted T cells, or PBMCs supplied cDNA or gDNA.

Losses at the gene ends were 5 bases for V and 0 bases for J; bases not matched to a gene: 8. Germline V gene data show CDR1 as SGHRS and CDR2 as YFSETQ. The CDR3 has 15 amino acids. In the authors' methods: The authors estimated nucleated cell counts from reference gene primer amplification. Here immunoSEQ multiplex PCR was the method, and the copy in TCRdb shows in-frame clones only, minus some. For V, J and clone size, that table is used; D and trimming come from the DNA. Of about 250,000 clones in the sample, around 88% are singletons; the top ten hold over 1.1%. The chain uses TRBV5-1 and TRBJ2-7, with 7 positions matching TRBD1. The clonotype comes from a man of 80 years or more with acute or convalescent COVID-19. The sample consisted of peripheral blood. CDR3 nucleotide sequence: TGCGCCAGCAGTCTCTCAGGGGGATCCTCCTACGAGCAGTACTTC. This translates into CASSLSGGSSYEQYF.